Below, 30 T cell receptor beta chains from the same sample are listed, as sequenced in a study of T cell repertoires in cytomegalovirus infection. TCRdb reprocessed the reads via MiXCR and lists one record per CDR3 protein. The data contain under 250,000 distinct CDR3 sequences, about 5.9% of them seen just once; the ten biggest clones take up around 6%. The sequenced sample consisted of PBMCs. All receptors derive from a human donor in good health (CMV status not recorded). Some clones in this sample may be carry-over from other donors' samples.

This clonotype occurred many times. The CDR3 loop reads CASSLKTGFGYNEQFF. CDR3 nucleotide sequence: TGTGCCAGCAGCTTGAAGACAGGGTTCGGTTACAATGAGCAGTTCTTC. J is TRBJ2-1 and V is TRBV7-2, with 7 nucleotides matching TRBD1. After removal of 3 bases from V and 4 bases from J, the junction contained 9 bases not matched to a gene. Germline lookup yields CDR1 SGHTA and CDR2 FQGNSA. The CDR3 has 16 residues.

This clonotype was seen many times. CDR3 residues: CASSLRTTTNEKLFF. CDR3 sequence (DNA): TGTGCCAGCAGCTTACGGACAACAACTAATGAAAAACTGTTTTTT. The rearrangement links TRBV7-2 to TRBJ1-4, with D possibly being TRBD1 (5 bases). V lost 2 bases and J lost 0, with 7 bases in between. Germline values: CDR1 SGHTA, CDR2 FQGNSA. The CDR3 has 15 amino acids.

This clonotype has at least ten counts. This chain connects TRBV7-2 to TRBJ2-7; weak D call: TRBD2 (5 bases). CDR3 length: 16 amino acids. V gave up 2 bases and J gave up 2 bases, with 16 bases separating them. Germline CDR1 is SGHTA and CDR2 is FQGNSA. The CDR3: CASSLIVWSGTYEQYF. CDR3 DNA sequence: TGTGCCAGCAGCTTAATTGTCTGGAGCGGAACCTACGAGCAGTACTTC.

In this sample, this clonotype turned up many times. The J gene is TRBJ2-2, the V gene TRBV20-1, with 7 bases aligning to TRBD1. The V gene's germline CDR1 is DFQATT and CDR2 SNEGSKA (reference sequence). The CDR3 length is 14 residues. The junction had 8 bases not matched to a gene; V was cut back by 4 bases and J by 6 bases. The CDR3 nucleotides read TGCAGTGCTACGCCTAGGACAGGCTCCGGGGAGCTGTTTTTT. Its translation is CSATPRTGSGELFF.

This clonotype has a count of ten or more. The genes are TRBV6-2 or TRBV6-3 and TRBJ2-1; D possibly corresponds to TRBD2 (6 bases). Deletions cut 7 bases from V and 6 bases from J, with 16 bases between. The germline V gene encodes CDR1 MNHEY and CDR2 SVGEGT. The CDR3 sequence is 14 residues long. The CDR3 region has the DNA TGTGCCAGCACCCCTCTGGCTAGCGTCAATGAGCAGTTCTTC. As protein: CASTPLASVNEQFF.

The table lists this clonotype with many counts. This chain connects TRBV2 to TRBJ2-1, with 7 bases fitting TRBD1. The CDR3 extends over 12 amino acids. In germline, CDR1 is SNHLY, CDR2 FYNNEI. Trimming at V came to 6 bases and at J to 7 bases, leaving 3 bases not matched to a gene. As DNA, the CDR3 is TGTGCCAGCAGGGGACAGATGAATGAGCAGTTCTTC. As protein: CASRGQMNEQFF.

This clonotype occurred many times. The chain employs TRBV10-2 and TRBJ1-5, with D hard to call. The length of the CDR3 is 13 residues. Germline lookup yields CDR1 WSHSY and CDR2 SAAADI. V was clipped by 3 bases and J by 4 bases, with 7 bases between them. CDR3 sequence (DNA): TGCGCCAGCAGTGAAGTAAGGAATCAGCCCCAGCATTTT. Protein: CASSEVRNQPQHF.

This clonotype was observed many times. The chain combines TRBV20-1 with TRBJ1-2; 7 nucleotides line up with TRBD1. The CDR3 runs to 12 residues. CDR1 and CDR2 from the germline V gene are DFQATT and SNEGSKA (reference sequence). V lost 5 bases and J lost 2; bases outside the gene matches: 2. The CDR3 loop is CSAPDRNYGYTF. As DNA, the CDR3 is TGCAGTGCTCCGGACAGGAACTATGGCTACACCTTC.

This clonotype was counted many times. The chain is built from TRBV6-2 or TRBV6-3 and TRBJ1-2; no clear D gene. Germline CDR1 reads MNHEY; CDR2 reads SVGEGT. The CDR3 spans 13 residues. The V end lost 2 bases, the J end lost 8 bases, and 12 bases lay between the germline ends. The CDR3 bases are TGTGCCAGCAGTTACCTGCTGGAAGGCGGCTACACCTTC. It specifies CASSYLLEGGYTF.

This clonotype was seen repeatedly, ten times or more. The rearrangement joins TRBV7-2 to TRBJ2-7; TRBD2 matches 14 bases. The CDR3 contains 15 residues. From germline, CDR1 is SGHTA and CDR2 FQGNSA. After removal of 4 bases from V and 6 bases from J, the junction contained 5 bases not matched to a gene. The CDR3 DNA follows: TGTGCCAGCAGCTACGGACTAGCGGGGGGAGTCGAGCAGTACTTC. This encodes CASSYGLAGGVEQYF.

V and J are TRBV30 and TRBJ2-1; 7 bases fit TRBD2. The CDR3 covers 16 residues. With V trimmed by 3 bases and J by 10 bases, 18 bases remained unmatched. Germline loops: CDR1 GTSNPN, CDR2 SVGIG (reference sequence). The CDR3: CAWSLQPGLSQYEQFF. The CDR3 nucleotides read TGTGCCTGGAGCCTACAACCGGGACTATCCCAATACGAGCAGTTCTTC.

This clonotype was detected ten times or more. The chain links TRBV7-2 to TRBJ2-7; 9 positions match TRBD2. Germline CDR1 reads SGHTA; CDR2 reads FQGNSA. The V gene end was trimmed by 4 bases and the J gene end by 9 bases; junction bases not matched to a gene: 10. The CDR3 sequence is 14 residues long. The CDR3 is CASSSLGGGARQYF. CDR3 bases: TGTGCCAGCAGCTCCTTGGGCGGGGGGGCGAGGCAGTACTTC.

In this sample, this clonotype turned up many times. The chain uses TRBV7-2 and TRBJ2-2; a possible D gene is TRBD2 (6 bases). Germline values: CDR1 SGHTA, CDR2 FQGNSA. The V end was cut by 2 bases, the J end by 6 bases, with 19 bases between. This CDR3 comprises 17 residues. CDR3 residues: CASSLLSRGRRAGELFF. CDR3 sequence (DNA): TGTGCCAGCAGCTTACTCAGCCGGGGCAGGAGGGCCGGGGAGCTGTTTTTT.

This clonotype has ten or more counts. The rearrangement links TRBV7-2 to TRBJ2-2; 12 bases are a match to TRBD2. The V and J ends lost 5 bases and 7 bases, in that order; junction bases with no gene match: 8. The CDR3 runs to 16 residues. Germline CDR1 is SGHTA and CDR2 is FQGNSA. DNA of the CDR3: TGTGCCAGCAGCCGACAGACTAGCGGGGGTATCGGGGAGCTGTTTTTT. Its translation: CASSRQTSGGIGELFF.

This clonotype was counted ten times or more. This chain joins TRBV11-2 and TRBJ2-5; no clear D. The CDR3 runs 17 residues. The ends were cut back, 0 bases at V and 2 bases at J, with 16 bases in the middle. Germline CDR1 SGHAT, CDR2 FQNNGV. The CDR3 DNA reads TGTGCCAGCAGCTTAGATCAAATTCCGATTCAACAAGAGACCCAGTACTTC. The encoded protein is CASSLDQIPIQQETQYF.

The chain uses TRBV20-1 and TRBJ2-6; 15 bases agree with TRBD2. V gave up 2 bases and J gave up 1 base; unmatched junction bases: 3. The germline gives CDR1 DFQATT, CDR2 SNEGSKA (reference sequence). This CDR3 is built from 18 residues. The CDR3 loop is CSARRTSGGASGANVLTF. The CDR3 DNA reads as TGCAGTGCTAGAAGGACTAGCGGGGGGGCGTCTGGGGCCAACGTCCTGACTTTC.

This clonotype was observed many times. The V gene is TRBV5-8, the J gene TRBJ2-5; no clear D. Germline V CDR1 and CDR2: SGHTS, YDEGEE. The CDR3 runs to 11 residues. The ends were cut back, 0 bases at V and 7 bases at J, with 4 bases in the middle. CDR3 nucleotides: TGTGCCAGCAGCTTGGCGCGGACCCAGTACTTC. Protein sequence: CASSLARTQYF.

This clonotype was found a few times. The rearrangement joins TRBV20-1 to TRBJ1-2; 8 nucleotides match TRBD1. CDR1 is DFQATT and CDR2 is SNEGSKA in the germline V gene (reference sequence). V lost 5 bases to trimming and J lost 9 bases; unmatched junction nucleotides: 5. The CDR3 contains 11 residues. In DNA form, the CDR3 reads TGCAGTGCTTTATACAGGGGGAGCTACACCTTC. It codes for CSALYRGSYTF.

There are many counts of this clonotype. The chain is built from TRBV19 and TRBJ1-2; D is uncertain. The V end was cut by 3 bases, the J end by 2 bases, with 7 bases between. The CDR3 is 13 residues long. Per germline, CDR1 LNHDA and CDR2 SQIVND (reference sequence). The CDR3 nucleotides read TGTGCCAGTAGTATCGACGGAAACTATGGCTACACCTTC. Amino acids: CASSIDGNYGYTF.

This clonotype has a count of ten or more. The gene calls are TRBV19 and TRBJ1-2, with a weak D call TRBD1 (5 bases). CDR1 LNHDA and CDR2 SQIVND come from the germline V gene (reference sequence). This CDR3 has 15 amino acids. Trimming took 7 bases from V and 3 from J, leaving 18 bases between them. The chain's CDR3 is CASTHLKGYDYGYTF. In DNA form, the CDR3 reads TGTGCCAGTACCCACCTTAAGGGGTACGACTATGGCTACACCTTC.

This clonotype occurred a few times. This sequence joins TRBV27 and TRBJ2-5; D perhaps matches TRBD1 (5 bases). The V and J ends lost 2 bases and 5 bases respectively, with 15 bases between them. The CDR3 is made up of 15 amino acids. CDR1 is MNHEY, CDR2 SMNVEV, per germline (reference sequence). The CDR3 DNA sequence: TGTGCCAGCAGTTTAATCTCGGGCTCAGGGGAGACCCAGTACTTC. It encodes CASSLISGSGETQYF.

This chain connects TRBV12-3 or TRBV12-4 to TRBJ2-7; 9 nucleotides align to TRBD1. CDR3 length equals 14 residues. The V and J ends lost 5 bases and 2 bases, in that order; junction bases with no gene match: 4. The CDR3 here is CASSAGQGAYEQYF. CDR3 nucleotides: TGTGCCAGCAGTGCGGGACAGGGTGCCTACGAGCAGTACTTC.

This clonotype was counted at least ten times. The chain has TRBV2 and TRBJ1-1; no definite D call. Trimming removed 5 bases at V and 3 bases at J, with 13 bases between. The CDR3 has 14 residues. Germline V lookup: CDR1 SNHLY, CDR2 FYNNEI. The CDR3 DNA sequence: TGTGCCAGCAGTAAAACTGGGAGGGACACTGAAGCTTTCTTT. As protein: CASSKTGRDTEAFF. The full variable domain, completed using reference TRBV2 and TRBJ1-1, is EPEVTQTPSHQVTQMGQEVILRCVPISNHLYFYWYRQILGQKVEFLVSFYNNEISEKSEIFDDQFSVERPDGSNFTLKIRSTKLEDSAMYFCASSKTGRDTEAFFGQGTRLTVV.

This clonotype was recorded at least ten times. The CDR3 loop reads CASSLGGHQNQPQHF. As DNA, the CDR3 is TGTGCCAGCAGCTTGGGTGGGCACCAGAATCAGCCCCAGCATTTT. This rearrangement joins TRBV5-6 to TRBJ1-5; D is undetermined. V lost 0 bases to trimming and J lost 4 bases, with 11 bases between them. The CDR3 runs 15 residues. The germline gives CDR1 SGHDT, CDR2 YYEEEE.

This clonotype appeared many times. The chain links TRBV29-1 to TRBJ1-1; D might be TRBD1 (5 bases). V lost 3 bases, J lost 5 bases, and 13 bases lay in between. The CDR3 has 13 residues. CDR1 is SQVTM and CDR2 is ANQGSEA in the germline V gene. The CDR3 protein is CSVDDRVRTEAFF. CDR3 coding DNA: TGCAGCGTTGACGACAGAGTTCGAACTGAAGCTTTCTTT.

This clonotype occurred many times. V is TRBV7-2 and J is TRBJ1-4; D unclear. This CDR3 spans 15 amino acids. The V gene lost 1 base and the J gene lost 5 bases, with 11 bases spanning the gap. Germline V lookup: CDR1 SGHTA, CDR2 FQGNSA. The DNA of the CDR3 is TGTGCCAGCAGCTTAGAATGGAGTCGGAATGAAAAACTGTTTTTT. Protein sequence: CASSLEWSRNEKLFF.

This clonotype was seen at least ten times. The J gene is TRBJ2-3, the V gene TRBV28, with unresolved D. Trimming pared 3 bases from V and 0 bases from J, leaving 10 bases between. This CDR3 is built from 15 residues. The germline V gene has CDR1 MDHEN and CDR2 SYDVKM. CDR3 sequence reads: CASSFRRPSTDTQYF. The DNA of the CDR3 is TGTGCCAGCAGTTTCAGGAGACCTAGCACAGATACGCAGTATTTT.

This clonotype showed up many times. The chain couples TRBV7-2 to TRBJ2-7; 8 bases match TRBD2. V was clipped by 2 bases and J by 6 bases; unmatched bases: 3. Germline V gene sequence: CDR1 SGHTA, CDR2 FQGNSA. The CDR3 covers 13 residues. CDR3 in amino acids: CASSLREGFEQYF. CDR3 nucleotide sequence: TGTGCCAGCAGCTTACGGGAGGGGTTCGAGCAGTACTTC.

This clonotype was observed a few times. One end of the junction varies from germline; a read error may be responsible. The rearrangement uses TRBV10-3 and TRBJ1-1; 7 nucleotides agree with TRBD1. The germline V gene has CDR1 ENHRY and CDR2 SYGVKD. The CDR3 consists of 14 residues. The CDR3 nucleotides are TGTGCCATCAGACTTAATTGGGACAGCCCTGAGGCTTTCTTT. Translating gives CAIRLNWDSPEAFF.

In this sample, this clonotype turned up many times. The CDR3 region is CSARATGQSEAFF. The DNA for the CDR3 is TGCAGTGCTAGAGCCACTGGACAGTCTGAAGCTTTCTTT. The chain combines TRBV20-1 with TRBJ1-1; D is possibly TRBD1 (6 bases). CDR1 and CDR2 (germline): DFQATT, SNEGSKA (reference sequence). The CDR3 runs to 13 residues. Trimming pared 1 base from V and 6 bases from J, leaving 12 bases between.